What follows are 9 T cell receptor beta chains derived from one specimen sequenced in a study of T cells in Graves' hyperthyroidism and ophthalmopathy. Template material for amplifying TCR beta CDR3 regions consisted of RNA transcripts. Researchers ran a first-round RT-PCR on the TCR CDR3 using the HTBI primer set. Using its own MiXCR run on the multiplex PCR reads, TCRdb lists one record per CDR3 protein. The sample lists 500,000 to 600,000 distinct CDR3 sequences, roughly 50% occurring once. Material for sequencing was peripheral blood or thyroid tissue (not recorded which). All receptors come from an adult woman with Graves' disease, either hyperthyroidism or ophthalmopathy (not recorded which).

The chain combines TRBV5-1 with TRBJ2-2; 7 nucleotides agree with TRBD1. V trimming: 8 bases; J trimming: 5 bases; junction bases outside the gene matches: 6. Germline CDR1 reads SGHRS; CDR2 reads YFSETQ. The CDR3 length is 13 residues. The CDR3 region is CASSQGSTGELFF. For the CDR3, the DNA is TGCGCCAGTTCACAGGGGTCGACCGGGGAGCTGTTTTTT.

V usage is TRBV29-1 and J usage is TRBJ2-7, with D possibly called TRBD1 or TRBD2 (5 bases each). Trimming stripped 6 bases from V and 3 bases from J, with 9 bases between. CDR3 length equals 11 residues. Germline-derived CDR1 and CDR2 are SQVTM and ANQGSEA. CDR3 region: CSVGRNYEQYF. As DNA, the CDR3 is TGCAGCGTGGGACGGAACTACGAGCAGTACTTC.

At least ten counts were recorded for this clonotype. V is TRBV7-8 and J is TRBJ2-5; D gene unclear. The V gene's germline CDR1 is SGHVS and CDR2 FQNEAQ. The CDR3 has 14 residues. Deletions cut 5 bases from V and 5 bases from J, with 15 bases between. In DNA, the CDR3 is TGTGCCAGCAGCCCAGCTTATGCCGTCGAGACCCAGTACTTC. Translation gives CASSPAYAVETQYF.

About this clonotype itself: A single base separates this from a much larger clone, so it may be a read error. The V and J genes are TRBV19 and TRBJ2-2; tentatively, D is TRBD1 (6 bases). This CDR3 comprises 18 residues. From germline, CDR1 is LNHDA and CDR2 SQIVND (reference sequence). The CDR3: CAGSRRRTGQQNTGELFF. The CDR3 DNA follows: TGTGCCGGTAGTAGACGACGCACAGGACAGCAGAACACCGGGGAGCTGTTTTTT.

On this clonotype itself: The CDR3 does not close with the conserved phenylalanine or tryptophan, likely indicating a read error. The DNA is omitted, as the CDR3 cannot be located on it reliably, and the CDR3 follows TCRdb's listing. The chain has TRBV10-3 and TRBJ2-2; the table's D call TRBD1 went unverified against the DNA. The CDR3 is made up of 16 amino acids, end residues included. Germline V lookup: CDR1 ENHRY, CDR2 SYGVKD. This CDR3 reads CAIRAPGTGNTGELVL.

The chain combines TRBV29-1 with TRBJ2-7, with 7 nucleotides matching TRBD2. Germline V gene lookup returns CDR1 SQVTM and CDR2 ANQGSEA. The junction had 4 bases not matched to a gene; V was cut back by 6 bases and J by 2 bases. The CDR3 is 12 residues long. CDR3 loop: CSVSSGTYEQYF. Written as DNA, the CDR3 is TGCAGCGTGTCTAGCGGAACCTACGAGCAGTACTTC.

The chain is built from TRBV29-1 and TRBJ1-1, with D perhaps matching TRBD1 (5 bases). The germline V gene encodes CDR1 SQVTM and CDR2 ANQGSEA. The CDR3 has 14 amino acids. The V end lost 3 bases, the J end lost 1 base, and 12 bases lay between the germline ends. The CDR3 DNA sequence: TGCAGCGTTGAGGGCAGGGCCCCGAACACTGAAGCTTTCTTT. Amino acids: CSVEGRAPNTEAFF.

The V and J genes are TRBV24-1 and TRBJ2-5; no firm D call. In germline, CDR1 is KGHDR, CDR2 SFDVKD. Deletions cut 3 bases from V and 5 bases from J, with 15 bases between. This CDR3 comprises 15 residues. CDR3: CATSDDGNVGETQYF. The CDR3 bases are TGTGCCACCAGTGATGATGGAAATGTGGGGGAGACCCAGTACTTC.

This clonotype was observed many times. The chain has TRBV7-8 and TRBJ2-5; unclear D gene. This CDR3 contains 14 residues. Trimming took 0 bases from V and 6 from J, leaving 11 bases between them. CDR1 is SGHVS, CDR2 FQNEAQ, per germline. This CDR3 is CASSLARGRKTQYF. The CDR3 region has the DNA TGTGCCAGCAGCTTAGCTCGCGGTCGAAAGACCCAGTACTTC.